The entry below gives a single T cell receptor beta chain sequence along with its context. V shed 3 bases and J shed 4 bases, with 9 bases lying between them. CDR1 SGHVS and CDR2 FQNEAQ come from the germline V gene. The CDR3 has 13 residues. The entry originates in a study of blood T cell repertoires in COVID-19. Measured with immunoSEQ multiplex PCR; TCRdb has only the in-frame clones, and not every one. The table has around 69,000 clones, 89% seen once. The source is a woman in her fifties or sixties with active COVID-19. The sample comprised peripheral blood. The J gene is TRBJ2-5, the V gene TRBV7-8, with a tentative D call TRBD2 (6 bases). The CDR3 sequence: CASSLREAETQYF. The CDR3 DNA is TGTGCCAGCAGCTTGAGGGAGGCAGAGACCCAGTACTTC.